This T cell receptor beta chain emerged from a study of control samples from healthy donors and cancer patients. This CDR3 region has 14 residues. V gave up 7 bases and J gave up 0 bases, with 12 bases separating them. Germline CDR1 SNHLY, CDR2 FYNNEI. Clones were sequenced by immunoSEQ multiplex PCR, and TCRdb holds only the in-frame ones, with some missing. The sample carries around 150,000 clones, approximately 96% recorded once. V gene TRBV2 combines with J gene TRBJ1-1, with D possibly being TRBD1 (6 bases). The receptor comes from a woman in her 40s in good health. The specimen was blood. CDR3 coding DNA: TGTGCCAGCAAATCCGGGACAATGAACACTGAAGCTTTCTTT. Its protein product is CASKSGTMNTEAFF.